The text below deals with one TCR beta chain. What it recognizes is unknown. V lost 4 bases and J 2 bases, leaving 15 bases between the germline ends. The CDR3 has 16 residues. From germline, CDR1 is SGHAT and CDR2 FQNNGV. Clones were read by immunoSEQ multiplex PCR, and TCRdb kept only the in-frame ones, dropping some. Here the sample spans about 110,000 clones, roughly nine tenths being singletons. This sample is part of a study of PD-1 blockade in classical Hodgkin lymphoma. Study-level results: Reasons behind the repertoire differences stay unclear, perhaps disease activity or earlier therapy.

In every patient, relapse followed autologous stem cell transplantation, while exposure to brentuximab vedotin differed. This receptor was obtained from a human donor with classical Hodgkin lymphoma. J is TRBJ2-1 and V is TRBV11-2, with D tentatively TRBD1 (5 bases). The material was peripheral blood mononuclear cells (PBMCs), obtained before the second cycle of nivolumab. Here the CDR3 reads CASSSNGALAYNEQFF. Here the CDR3 DNA reads TGTGCCAGCAGCTCAAATGGGGCCCTAGCCTACAATGAGCAGTTCTTC. The full variable domain, its missing parts supplied by reference TRBV11-2 and TRBJ2-1, is EAGVAQSPRYKIIEKRQSVAFWCNPISGHATLYWYQQILGQGPKLLIQFQNNGVVDDSQLPKDRFSAERLKGVDSTLKIQPAKLEDSAVYLCASSSNGALAYNEQFFGPGTRLTVL.